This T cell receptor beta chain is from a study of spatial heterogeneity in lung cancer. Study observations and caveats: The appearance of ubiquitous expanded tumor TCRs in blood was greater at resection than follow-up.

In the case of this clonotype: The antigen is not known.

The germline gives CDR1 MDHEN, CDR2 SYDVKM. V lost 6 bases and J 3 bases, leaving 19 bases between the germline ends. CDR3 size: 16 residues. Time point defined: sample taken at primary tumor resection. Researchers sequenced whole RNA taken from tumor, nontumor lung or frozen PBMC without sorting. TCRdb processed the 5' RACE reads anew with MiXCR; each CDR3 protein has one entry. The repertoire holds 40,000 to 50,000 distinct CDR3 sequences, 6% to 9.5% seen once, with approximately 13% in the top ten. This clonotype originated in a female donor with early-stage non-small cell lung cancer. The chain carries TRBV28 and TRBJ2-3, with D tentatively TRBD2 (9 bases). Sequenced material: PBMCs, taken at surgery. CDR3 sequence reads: CASRPGGGGATDTQYF. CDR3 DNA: TGTGCCAGCAGGCCAGGGGGCGGGGGGGCTACAGATACGCAGTATTTT.